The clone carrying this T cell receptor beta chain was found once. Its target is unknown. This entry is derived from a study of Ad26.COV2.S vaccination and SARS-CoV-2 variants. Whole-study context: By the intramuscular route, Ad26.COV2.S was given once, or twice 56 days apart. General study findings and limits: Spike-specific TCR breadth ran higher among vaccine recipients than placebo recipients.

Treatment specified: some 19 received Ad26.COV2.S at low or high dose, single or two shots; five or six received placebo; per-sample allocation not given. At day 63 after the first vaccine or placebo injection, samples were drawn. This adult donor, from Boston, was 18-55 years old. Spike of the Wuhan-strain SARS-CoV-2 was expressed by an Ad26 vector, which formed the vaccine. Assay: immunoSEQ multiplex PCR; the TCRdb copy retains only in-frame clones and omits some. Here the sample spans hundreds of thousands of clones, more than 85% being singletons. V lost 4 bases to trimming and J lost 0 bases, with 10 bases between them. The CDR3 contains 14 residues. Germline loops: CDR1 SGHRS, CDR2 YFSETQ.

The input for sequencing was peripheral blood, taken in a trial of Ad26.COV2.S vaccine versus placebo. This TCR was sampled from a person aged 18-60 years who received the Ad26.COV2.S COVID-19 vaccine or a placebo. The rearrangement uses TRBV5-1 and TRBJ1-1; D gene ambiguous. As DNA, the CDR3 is TGCGCCAGCAGCACGGACGTCGTGAACACTGAAGCTTTCTTT. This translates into CASSTDVVNTEAFF.